One sample yielded the 8 T cell receptor beta chains listed below, sequenced in a study of CD8+ T cells in alopecia areata. Sequencing relied on a cDNA template that was reverse transcribed from extracted RNA. Profiling relied on immunoSEQ multiplex PCR, and the TCRdb table lists in-frame clones only, not all of them. There are 150,000 to 200,000 clones in the sample; about 63% occur only once, and roughly 14% lies in the top ten. This specimen consisted of CD4+ T cells sorted from blood, obtained at week 0. The receptor source for this set is a human donor with alopecia areata.

The chain is built from TRBV5-1 and TRBJ1-1, with a weak D call TRBD1 (6 bases). Germline CDR1 is SGHRS and CDR2 is YFSETQ. The V gene lost 4 bases and the J gene lost 11 bases, with 12 bases spanning the gap. The CDR3 is 11 amino acids. The CDR3 DNA sequence: TGCGCCAGCAGCCGGGGTCAGGGGGCTTTCTTT. It encodes CASSRGQGAFF.

CDR3 in amino acids: CATSRAPLGISGANVLTF. For the CDR3, the DNA is TGTGCCACCAGCAGAGCCCCTCTCGGGATCTCTGGGGCCAACGTCCTGACTTTC. V and J are TRBV15 and TRBJ2-6; possibly TRBD2 for D (5 bases). V dropped 1 base and J dropped 0 bases, with 13 bases sitting between them. The germline CDR1 and CDR2 sequences are LNHNV and YYDKDF (reference sequence). This CDR3 is built from 18 residues. The full variable domain, completed using reference TRBV15 and TRBJ2-6, is DAMVIQNPRYQVTQFGKPVTLSCSQTLNHNVMYWYQQKSSQAPKLLFHYYDKDFNNEADTPDNFQSRRPNTSFCFLDIRSPGLGDTAMYLCATSRAPLGISGANVLTFGAGSRLTVL.

V usage is TRBV27 and J usage is TRBJ1-5; 9 nucleotides agree with TRBD1. Trimming took 6 bases from V and 1 from J; bases not matched to a gene: 1. CDR1 is MNHEY and CDR2 is SMNVEV in the germline V gene (reference sequence). The CDR3 covers 14 residues. As DNA, the CDR3 is TGTGCCAGCAGGGGGACAGGGAGCAATCAGCCCCAGCATTTT. The encoded protein is CASRGTGSNQPQHF.

V gene TRBV5-6 combines with J gene TRBJ2-1; D is perhaps TRBD1 or TRBD2 (5 bases each). The CDR3 totals 14 residues. Germline V gene sequence: CDR1 SGHDT, CDR2 YYEEEE. Trimming left V 3 bases short and J 1 base short, with 8 bases between. As DNA, the CDR3 is TGTGCCAGCAGCTGGGACGGATCCTACAATGAGCAGTTCTTC. Amino acid sequence: CASSWDGSYNEQFF.

The table lists this clone with a few counts. This CDR3 is CAISESRQGSYGYTF. The DNA of the CDR3 is TGTGCCATCAGTGAGTCCCGGCAGGGGTCCTATGGCTACACCTTC. The chain is built from TRBV10-3 and TRBJ1-2; TRBD1 might be the D (6 bases). Deletions cut 0 bases from V and 4 bases from J, with 12 bases between. In germline, CDR1 is ENHRY, CDR2 SYGVKD. CDR3 length: 15 amino acids.

The genes are TRBV30 and TRBJ2-5; D may be TRBD1 or TRBD2 (5 bases each). The CDR3 totals 13 residues. Germline V gene lookup returns CDR1 GTSNPN and CDR2 SVGIG (reference sequence). V was trimmed by 1 base and J by 5 bases, leaving 11 bases between them. CDR3 in amino acids: CAWSGGTGETQYF. The CDR3 nucleotides read TGTGCCTGGAGTGGAGGGACGGGCGAGACCCAGTACTTC.

This rearrangement joins TRBV30 to TRBJ1-1; D is unclear. Germline V CDR1 and CDR2: GTSNPN, SVGIG (reference sequence). Between the trimmed V and J ends, which lost 3 bases and 2 bases, there was a span of 10 bases. There are 13 residues in the CDR3. CDR3 loop: CAWRAQANTEAFF. CDR3 bases: TGTGCCTGGAGAGCCCAGGCAAACACTGAAGCTTTCTTT.

The chain couples TRBV4-2 to TRBJ2-5; no firm D call. Trimming removed 0 bases at V and 7 bases at J, with 3 bases between. CDR3 length: 11 amino acids. CDR1 is LGHNA and CDR2 is YNFKEQ in the germline V gene. The CDR3 nucleotides read TGTGCCAGCAGCCAAGACGGGACCCAGTACTTC. This gives the protein CASSQDGTQYF.